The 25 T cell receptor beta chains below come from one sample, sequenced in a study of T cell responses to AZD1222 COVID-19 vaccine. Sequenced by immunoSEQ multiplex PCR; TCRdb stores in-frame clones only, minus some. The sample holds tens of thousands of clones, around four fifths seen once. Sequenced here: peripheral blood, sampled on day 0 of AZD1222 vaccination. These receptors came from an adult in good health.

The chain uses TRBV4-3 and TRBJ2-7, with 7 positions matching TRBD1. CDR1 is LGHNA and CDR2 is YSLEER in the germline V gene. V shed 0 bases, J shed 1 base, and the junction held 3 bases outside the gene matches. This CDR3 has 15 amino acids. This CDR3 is CASSQDPGQSYEQYF. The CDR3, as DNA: TGCGCCAGCAGCCAAGATCCGGGACAGTCCTACGAGCAGTACTTC.

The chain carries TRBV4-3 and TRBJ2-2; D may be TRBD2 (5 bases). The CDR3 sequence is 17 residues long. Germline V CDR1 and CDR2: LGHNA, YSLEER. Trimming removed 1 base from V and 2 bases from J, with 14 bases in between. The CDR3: CASSQVGWTVNTGELFF. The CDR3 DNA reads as TGCGCCAGCAGCCAAGTCGGTTGGACTGTTAACACCGGGGAGCTGTTTTTT.

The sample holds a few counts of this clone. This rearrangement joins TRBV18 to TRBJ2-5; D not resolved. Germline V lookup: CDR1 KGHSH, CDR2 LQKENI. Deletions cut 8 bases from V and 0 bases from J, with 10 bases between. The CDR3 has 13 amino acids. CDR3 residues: CASAIGYQETQYF. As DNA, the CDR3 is TGTGCCAGCGCCATAGGGTACCAAGAGACCCAGTACTTC.

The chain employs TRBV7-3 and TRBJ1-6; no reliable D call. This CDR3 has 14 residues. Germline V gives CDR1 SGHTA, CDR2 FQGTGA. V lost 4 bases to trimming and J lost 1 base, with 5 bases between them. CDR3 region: CASSSASYNSPLHF. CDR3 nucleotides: TGTGCCAGCAGCTCCGCATCCTATAATTCACCCCTCCACTTT.

The CDR3 sequence is CASSEGPNGYTF. The CDR3 nucleotides read TGTGCCAGCAGCGAGGGCCCCAATGGCTACACCTTC. The chain employs TRBV9 and TRBJ1-2; D uncertain. Germline lookup yields CDR1 SGDLS and CDR2 YYNGEE. With 3 bases removed from V and 6 bases from J, the gap between germline ends came to 9 bases. The CDR3 runs to 12 residues.

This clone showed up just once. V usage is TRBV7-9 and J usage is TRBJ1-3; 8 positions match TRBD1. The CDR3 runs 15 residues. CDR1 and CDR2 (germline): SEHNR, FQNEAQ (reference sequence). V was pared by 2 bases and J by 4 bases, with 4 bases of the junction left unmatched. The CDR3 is CASSLQGATGNTIYF. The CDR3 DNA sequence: TGTGCCAGCAGCTTACAGGGGGCCACCGGAAACACCATATATTTT. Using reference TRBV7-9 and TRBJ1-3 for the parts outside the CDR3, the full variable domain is DTGVSQNPRHKITKRGQNVTFRCDPISEHNRLYWYRQTLGQGPEFLTYFQNEAQLEKSRLLSDRFSAERPKGSFSTLEIQRTEQGDSAMYLCASSLQGATGNTIYFGEGSWLTVV.

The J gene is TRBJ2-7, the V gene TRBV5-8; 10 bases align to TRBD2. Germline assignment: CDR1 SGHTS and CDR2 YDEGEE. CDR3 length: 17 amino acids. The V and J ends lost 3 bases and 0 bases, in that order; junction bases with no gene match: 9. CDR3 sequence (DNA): TGTGCCAGCAGCTATGGGGAGACTAGCGGGTACTCCTACGAGCAGTACTTC. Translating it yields CASSYGETSGYSYEQYF. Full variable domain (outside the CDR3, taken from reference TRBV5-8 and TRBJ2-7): EAGVTQSPTHLIKTRGQQATLRCSPISGHTSVYWYQQALGLGLQFLLWYDEGEERNRGNFPPRFSGRQFPNYSSELNVNALELEDSALYLCASSYGETSGYSYEQYFGPGTRLTVT.

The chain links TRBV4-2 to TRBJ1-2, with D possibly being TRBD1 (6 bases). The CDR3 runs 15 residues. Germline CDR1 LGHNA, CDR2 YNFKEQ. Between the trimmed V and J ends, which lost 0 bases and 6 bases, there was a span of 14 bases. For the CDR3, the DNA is TGTGCCAGCAGCCAAGAATGGGGGCAATCCGATGGCTACACCTTC. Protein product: CASSQEWGQSDGYTF.

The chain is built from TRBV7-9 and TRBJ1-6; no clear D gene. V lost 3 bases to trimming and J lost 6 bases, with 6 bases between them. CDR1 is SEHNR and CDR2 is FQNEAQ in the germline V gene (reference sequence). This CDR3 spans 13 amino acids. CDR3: CASSLTGNSPLHF. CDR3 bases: TGTGCCAGCAGCTTGACTGGTAATTCACCCCTCCACTTT.

CDR3 bases: TGCGCCAGCAGCCATTTACCCAGGGGTTCGAACACTGAAGCTTTCTTT. It is translated as CASSHLPRGSNTEAFF. The chain employs TRBV4-3 and TRBJ1-1, with D perhaps matching TRBD1 (6 bases). The germline V gene has CDR1 LGHNA and CDR2 YSLEER. Trimming left V 3 bases short and J 1 base short, with 15 bases between. The CDR3 is 16 amino acids.

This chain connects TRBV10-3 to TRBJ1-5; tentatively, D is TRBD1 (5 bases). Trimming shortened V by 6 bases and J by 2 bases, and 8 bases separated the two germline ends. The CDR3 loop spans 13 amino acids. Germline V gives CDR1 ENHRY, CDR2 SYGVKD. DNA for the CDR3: TGTGCCATCAGAGACAGCCGCAATCAGCCCCAGCATTTT. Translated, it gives CAIRDSRNQPQHF.

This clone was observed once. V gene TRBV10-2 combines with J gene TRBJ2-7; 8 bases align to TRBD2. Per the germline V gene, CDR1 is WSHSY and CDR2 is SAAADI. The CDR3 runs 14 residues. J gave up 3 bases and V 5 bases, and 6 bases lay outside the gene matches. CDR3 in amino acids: CASSRTSFYYEQYF. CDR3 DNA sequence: TGCGCCAGCAGTAGGACTAGCTTCTACTACGAGCAGTACTTC.

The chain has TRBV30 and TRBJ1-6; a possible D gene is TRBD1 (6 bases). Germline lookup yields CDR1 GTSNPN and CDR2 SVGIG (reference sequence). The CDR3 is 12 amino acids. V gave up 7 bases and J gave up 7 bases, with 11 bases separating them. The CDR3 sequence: CASDRTNSPLHF. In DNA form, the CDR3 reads TGTGCCTCGGACAGAACAAATTCACCCCTCCACTTT.

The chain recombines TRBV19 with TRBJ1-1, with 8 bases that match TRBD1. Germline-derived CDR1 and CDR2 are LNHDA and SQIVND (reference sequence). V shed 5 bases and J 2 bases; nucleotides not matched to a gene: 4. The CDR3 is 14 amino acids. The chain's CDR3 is CASSRGQANTEAFF. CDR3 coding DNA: TGTGCCAGTAGTCGGGGACAGGCAAACACTGAAGCTTTCTTT.

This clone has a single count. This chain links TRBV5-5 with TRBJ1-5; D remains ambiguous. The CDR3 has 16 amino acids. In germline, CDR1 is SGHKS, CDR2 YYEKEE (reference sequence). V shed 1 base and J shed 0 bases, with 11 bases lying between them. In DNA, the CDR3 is TGTGCCAGCAGCTTGTTTGCCGGGTCTAGCAATCAGCCCCAGCATTTT. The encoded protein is CASSLFAGSSNQPQHF.

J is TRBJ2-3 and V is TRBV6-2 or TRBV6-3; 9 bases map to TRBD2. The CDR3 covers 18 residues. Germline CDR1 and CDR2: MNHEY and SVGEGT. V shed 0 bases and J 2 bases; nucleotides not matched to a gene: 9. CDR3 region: CASSYSLAGESSTDTQYF. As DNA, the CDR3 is TGTGCCAGCAGTTACTCCTTAGCGGGAGAGTCCTCCACAGATACGCAGTATTTT.

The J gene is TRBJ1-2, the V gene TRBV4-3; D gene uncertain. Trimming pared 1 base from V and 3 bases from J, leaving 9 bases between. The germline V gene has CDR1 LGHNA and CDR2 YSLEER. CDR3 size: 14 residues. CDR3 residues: CASSQGPQHYGYTF. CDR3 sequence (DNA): TGCGCCAGCAGCCAAGGACCCCAGCACTATGGCTACACCTTC.

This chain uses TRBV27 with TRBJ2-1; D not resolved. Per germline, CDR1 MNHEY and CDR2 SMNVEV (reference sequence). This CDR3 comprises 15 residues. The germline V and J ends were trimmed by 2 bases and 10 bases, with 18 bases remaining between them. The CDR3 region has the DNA TGTGCCAGCAGTTTAGTGGGTGGGATTGGGGTCGAGCAGTTCTTC. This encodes CASSLVGGIGVEQFF.

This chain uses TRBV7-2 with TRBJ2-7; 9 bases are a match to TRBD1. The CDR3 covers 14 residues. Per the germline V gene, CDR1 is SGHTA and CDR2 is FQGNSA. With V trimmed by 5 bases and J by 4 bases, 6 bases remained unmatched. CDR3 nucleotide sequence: TGTGCCAGCAGCACCCGGGACAGGGTGTACGAGCAGTACTTC. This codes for CASSTRDRVYEQYF.

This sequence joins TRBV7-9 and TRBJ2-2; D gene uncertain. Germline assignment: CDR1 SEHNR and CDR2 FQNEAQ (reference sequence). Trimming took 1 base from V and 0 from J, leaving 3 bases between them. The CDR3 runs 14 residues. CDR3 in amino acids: CASSLVSNTGELFF. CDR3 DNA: TGTGCCAGCAGCTTAGTGTCGAACACCGGGGAGCTGTTTTTT.

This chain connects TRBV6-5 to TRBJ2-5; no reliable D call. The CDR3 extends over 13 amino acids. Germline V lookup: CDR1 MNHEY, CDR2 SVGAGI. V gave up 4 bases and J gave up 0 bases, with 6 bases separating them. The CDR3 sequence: CASSFQYQETQYF. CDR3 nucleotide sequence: TGTGCCAGCAGTTTCCAGTACCAAGAGACCCAGTACTTC.

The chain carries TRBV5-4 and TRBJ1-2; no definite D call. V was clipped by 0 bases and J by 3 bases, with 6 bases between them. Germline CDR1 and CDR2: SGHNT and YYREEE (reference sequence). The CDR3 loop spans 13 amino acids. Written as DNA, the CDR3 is TGTGCCAGCAGCTTGGACAGAGACTATGGCTACACCTTC. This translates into CASSLDRDYGYTF. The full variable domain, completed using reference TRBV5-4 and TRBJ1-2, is ETGVTQSPTHLIKTRGQQVTLRCSSQSGHNTVSWYQQALGQGPQFIFQYYREEENGRGNFPPRFSGLQFPNYSSELNVNALELDDSALYLCASSLDRDYGYTFGSGTRLTVV.

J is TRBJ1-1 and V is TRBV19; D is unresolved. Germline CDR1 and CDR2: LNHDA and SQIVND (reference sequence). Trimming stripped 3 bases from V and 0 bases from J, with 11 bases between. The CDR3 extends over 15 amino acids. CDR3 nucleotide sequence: TGTGCCAGTAGTATGTCAGACCGGGTGAACACTGAAGCTTTCTTT. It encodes CASSMSDRVNTEAFF.

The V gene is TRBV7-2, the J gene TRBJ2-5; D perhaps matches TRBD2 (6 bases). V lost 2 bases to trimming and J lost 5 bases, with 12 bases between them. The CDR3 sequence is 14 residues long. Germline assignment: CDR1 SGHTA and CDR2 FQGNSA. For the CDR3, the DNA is TGTGCCAGCAGCTTACTGACGGGAGCGGAGACCCAGTACTTC. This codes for CASSLLTGAETQYF.

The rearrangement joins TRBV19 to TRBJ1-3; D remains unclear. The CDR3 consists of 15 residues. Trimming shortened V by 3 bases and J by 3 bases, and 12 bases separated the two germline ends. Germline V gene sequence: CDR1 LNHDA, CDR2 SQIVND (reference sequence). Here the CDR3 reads CASSIPHNYGNTIYF. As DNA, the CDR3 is TGTGCCAGTAGTATCCCTCACAACTATGGAAACACCATATATTTT.